What follows are 17 T cell receptor beta chains derived from one specimen sequenced in a study of T cell responses to AZD1222 COVID-19 vaccine. The data were produced by immunoSEQ multiplex PCR, yet TCRdb's version contains in-frame clones alone and is incomplete. The table lists some 130,000 clones, under 90% of them singletons. The sample here was peripheral blood, taken on day 0 of AZD1222 vaccination. Every receptor here comes from an adult in good health.

The chain links TRBV11-3 to TRBJ2-7; maybe TRBD1 (5 bases). CDR1 and CDR2 from the germline V gene are SGHNT and YENEEA. The V gene lost 0 bases and the J gene lost 2 bases, with 8 bases spanning the gap. The CDR3 consists of 14 residues. The CDR3 DNA reads as TGTGCCAGCAGCTTAGAGGGCAGGGCCTACGAGCAGTACTTC. As protein: CASSLEGRAYEQYF.

This rearrangement joins TRBV18 to TRBJ1-2; D perhaps matches TRBD1 (5 bases). CDR3 length: 15 amino acids. The germline gives CDR1 KGHSH, CDR2 LQKENI. Trimming left V 6 bases short and J 4 bases short, with 18 bases between. The chain's CDR3 is CASSALLFGAYGYTF. In nucleotides, the CDR3 is TGTGCCAGCTCGGCCCTATTATTTGGGGCCTATGGCTACACCTTC.

The chain employs TRBV19 and TRBJ1-2; maybe TRBD1 (6 bases). CDR1 and CDR2 from the germline V gene are LNHDA and SQIVND (reference sequence). This CDR3 has 15 amino acids. The V end was cut by 5 bases, the J end by 4 bases, with 17 bases between. DNA of the CDR3: TGTGCCAGTAGTCCCGGTCGGGACATTGGCTATGGCTACACCTTC. Amino acids: CASSPGRDIGYGYTF. The full variable domain, rest sourced from reference TRBV19 and TRBJ1-2, is DGGITQSPKYLFRKEGQNVTLSCEQNLNHDAMYWYRQDPGQGLRLIYYSQIVNDFQKGDIAEGYSVSREKKESFPLTVTSAQKNPTAFYLCASSPGRDIGYGYTFGSGTRLTVV.

The rearrangement links TRBV30 to TRBJ2-6, with unresolved D. The V end lost 0 bases, the J end lost 4 bases, and 4 bases lay between the germline ends. This CDR3 spans 13 amino acids. CDR1 is GTSNPN and CDR2 is SVGIG in the germline V gene (reference sequence). The CDR3 reads CAWSVSGANVLTF. Written as DNA, the CDR3 is TGTGCCTGGAGTGTGTCGGGGGCCAACGTCCTGACTTTC.

The chain joins TRBV6-6 to TRBJ1-1, with D uncertain. This CDR3 has 12 residues. V was pared by 4 bases and J by 5 bases, with 8 bases between. The germline CDR1 and CDR2 sequences are MNHNY and SVGAGI (reference sequence). The CDR3 reads CASSSGLTEAFF. CDR3 bases: TGTGCCAGCAGTTCGGGCCTTACTGAAGCTTTCTTT.

The rearrangement links TRBV10-3 to TRBJ2-7; no reliable D call. Per the germline V gene, CDR1 is ENHRY and CDR2 is SYGVKD. CDR3 length: 11 residues. The ends were cut back, 3 bases at V and 3 bases at J, with 3 bases in the middle. The CDR3 loop is CAISDIYEQYF. Here the CDR3 DNA reads TGTGCCATCAGTGACATCTACGAGCAGTACTTC.

The chain employs TRBV29-1 and TRBJ1-3; D uncertain. The length of the CDR3 is 14 residues. The V end was cut by 4 bases, the J end by 4 bases, with 14 bases between. Per the germline V gene, CDR1 is SQVTM and CDR2 is ANQGSEA. CDR3 in amino acids: CSVGGDATGNTIYF. For the CDR3, the DNA is TGCAGCGTTGGGGGTGACGCTACGGGAAACACCATATATTTT.

This clone was recorded only once. V and J are TRBV12-5 and TRBJ1-1; tentatively, D is TRBD1 (6 bases). CDR1 is LGHNT and CDR2 is FRNRAP in the germline V gene. The CDR3 has 11 residues. V was shortened by 6 bases and J by 8 bases, with 10 bases between the two germline ends. The CDR3 region has the DNA TGTGCTAGTGGGGGGGGCAGAGAAGCTTTCTTT. As protein: CASGGGREAFF.

The genes are TRBV6-5 and TRBJ1-5; D is unclear. This CDR3 spans 13 amino acids. Looked up from germline, CDR1 is MNHEY and CDR2 is SVGAGI. The ends were cut back, 4 bases at V and 4 bases at J, with 8 bases in the middle. The CDR3 bases are TGTGCCAGCAGTTGGGAGGATAATCAGCCCCAGCATTTT. Translation: CASSWEDNQPQHF.

This chain joins TRBV6-2 or TRBV6-3 and TRBJ1-2, with D unresolved. The germline gives CDR1 MNHEY, CDR2 SVGEGT. This CDR3 is 13 amino acids long. Trimming cost V 5 bases and J 1 base, with 8 bases left between them. The CDR3 loop is CASSPRYNYGYTF. The CDR3 nucleotides are TGTGCCAGCAGTCCCAGGTATAACTATGGCTACACCTTC.

The chain carries TRBV5-8 and TRBJ1-2, with 7 positions matching TRBD1. V dropped 1 base and J dropped 4; count of bases not matched to a gene: 7. The length of the CDR3 is 15 residues. Germline values: CDR1 SGHTS, CDR2 YDEGEE. The CDR3 nucleotides are TGTGCCAGCAGCTTGTTTGCAGGGGGTTCCTATGGCTACACCTTC. Residues: CASSLFAGGSYGYTF.

The rearrangement links TRBV30 to TRBJ2-7, with 10 bases lining up with TRBD2. Germline lookup yields CDR1 GTSNPN and CDR2 SVGIG (reference sequence). Trimming removed 8 bases from V and 4 bases from J; junction bases left unmatched: 8. The CDR3 spans 13 residues. The CDR3 reads CAGKRGGAYEQYF. The CDR3 DNA reads TGTGCCGGGAAGCGGGGGGGCGCTTACGAGCAGTACTTC.

The gene calls are TRBV11-2 and TRBJ2-2, with D hard to call. Germline CDR1 and CDR2: SGHAT and FQNNGV. The CDR3 contains 14 residues. V was clipped by 5 bases and J by 6 bases, with 13 bases between them. The CDR3 coding sequence is TGTGCCAGCAGCCTACCTCTGCCCCCCGGGGAGCTGTTTTTT. Its translation: CASSLPLPPGELFF.

This chain uses TRBV6-4 with TRBJ1-6; no reliable D call. The CDR3 covers 14 residues. V was shortened by 5 bases and J by 0 bases, with 5 bases between the two germline ends. Germline CDR1 is MRHNA and CDR2 is SNTAGT. The CDR3 sequence is CASSRSSYNSPLHF. The DNA of the CDR3 is TGTGCCAGCAGTCGGTCCTCCTATAATTCACCCCTCCACTTT.

This chain links TRBV2 with TRBJ2-7; possibly TRBD2 for D (6 bases). Trimming took 2 bases from V and 6 from J, leaving 11 bases between them. Germline V CDR1 and CDR2: SNHLY, FYNNEI. The CDR3 is 13 amino acids. The CDR3 here is CASSETGLSEQYF. The CDR3, as DNA: TGTGCCAGCAGTGAAACGGGACTTTCCGAGCAGTACTTC.

CDR3 sequence reads: CASSPGGNQPQHF. As DNA, the CDR3 is TGTGCCAGCAGCCCAGGGGGCAATCAGCCCCAGCATTTT. The V gene is TRBV3-1 (or the pseudogene TRBV3-2), the J gene TRBJ1-5; D is possibly TRBD1 (6 bases). Germline CDR1 and CDR2: LGHDT and YNNKEL (reference sequence). This CDR3 is 13 amino acids long. V shed 4 bases and J shed 2 bases, with 6 bases lying between them.

This chain links TRBV7-2 with TRBJ2-7; 9 positions match TRBD2. With 3 bases clipped from V and 4 bases from J, the junction kept 10 bases outside the gene matches. Germline values: CDR1 SGHTA, CDR2 FQGNSA. The CDR3 runs to 16 residues. In nucleotides, the CDR3 is TGTGCCAGCAGCTTCGGGGGGCCTAGCGGGGTTTACGAGCAGTACTTC. Translated, it gives CASSFGGPSGVYEQYF.